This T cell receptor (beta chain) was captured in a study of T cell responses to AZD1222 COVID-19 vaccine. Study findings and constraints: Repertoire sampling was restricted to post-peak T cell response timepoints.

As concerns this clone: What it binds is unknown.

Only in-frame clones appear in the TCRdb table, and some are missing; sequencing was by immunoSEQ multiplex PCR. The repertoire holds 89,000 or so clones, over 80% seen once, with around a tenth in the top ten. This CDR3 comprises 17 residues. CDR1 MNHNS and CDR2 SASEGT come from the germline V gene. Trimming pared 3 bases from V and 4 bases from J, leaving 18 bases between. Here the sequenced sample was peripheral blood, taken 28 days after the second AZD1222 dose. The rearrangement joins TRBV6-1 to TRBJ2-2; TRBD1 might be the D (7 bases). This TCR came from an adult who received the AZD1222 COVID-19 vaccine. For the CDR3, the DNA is TGTGCCAGCAGTGACCCGGGATCCCAGGGGGGCACCGGGGAGCTGTTTTTT. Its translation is CASSDPGSQGGTGELFF.